The rows below give T cell receptor beta chains drawn from one sample of a study of blood T cell repertoires in COVID-19. Assay: immunoSEQ multiplex PCR; the TCRdb copy retains only in-frame clones and omits some. The sample yields more than 400,000 clones, less than 95% seen once. Sequences were obtained from PBMCs or T cells enriched from blood (not recorded which). The receptors derive from a man aged 18-30 years who had recovered from COVID-19. Both conserved end residues are part of each CDR3. The D gene is left open where the match is weak. The size field is filled for only some rows; it gives once, few, many or a size class.

v_call: TRBV5-1; d_call: .; j_call: TRBJ2-2; clone_size: .; cdr3_aa: CASSISGTNTGELFF; cdr3_nt: TGCGCCAGCAGCATCAGCGGTACGAACACCGGGGAGCTGTTTTTT
v_call: TRBV5-1; d_call: TRBD1; j_call: TRBJ1-1; clone_size: .; cdr3_aa: CASTILVQGATEAFF; cdr3_nt: TGCGCCAGCACAATCCTCGTACAGGGGGCCACTGAAGCTTTCTTT
v_call: TRBV29-1; d_call: .; j_call: TRBJ2-1; clone_size: .; cdr3_aa: CSAGLVLVNEQFF; cdr3_nt: TGCAGCGCCGGGCTGGTACTAGTTAATGAGCAGTTCTTC
v_call: TRBV2; d_call: .; j_call: TRBJ1-4; clone_size: .; cdr3_aa: CASGLVGANEKLFF; cdr3_nt: TGTGCCAGCGGGTTGGTAGGGGCTAATGAAAAACTGTTTTTT
v_call: TRBV2; d_call: .; j_call: TRBJ1-6; clone_size: .; cdr3_aa: CASSGQIINSPLHF; cdr3_nt: TGTGCCAGCAGTGGACAGATCATTAATTCACCCCTCCACTTT
v_call: TRBV18; d_call: .; j_call: TRBJ1-1; clone_size: .; cdr3_aa: CASSPLLGGGTEAFF; cdr3_nt: TGTGCCAGCTCACCTCTCCTGGGGGGTGGGACTGAAGCTTTCTTT
v_call: TRBV2; d_call: TRBD1; j_call: TRBJ1-6; clone_size: .; cdr3_aa: CASTDIRTGNNSPLHF; cdr3_nt: TGTGCCAGCACTGACATTAGGACAGGGAACAATTCACCCCTCCACTTT
v_call: TRBV19; d_call: .; j_call: TRBJ2-3; clone_size: .; cdr3_aa: CASSIARLGTLQYF; cdr3_nt: TGTGCCAGTAGTATAGCCAGACTAGGAACTCTGCAGTATTTT
v_call: TRBV24-1; d_call: .; j_call: TRBJ2-5; clone_size: .; cdr3_aa: CATSPSGGPWETQYF; cdr3_nt: TGTGCCACCAGCCCCTCAGGGGGGCCCTGGGAGACCCAGTACTTC
v_call: TRBV1; d_call: .; j_call: TRBJ2-2; clone_size: .; cdr3_aa: CTGQWYGELFF; cdr3_nt: TGCACCGGACAGTGGTACGGGGAGCTGTTTTTT
v_call: TRBV7-3; d_call: TRBD2; j_call: TRBJ2-7; clone_size: .; cdr3_aa: CASSLTGDSGNSYEQYF; cdr3_nt: TGTGCCAGCAGCTTAACGGGTGATAGCGGGAATTCCTACGAGCAGTACTTC
v_call: TRBV28; d_call: TRBD2; j_call: TRBJ2-5; clone_size: .; cdr3_aa: CASSFRLAGQSRQETQYF; cdr3_nt: TGTGCCAGCAGTTTTCGTCTAGCGGGCCAGAGCCGCCAAGAGACCCAGTACTTC
v_call: TRBV11-3; d_call: TRBD1; j_call: TRBJ2-5; clone_size: .; cdr3_aa: CASSWGQGGETQYF; cdr3_nt: TGTGCCAGCAGCTGGGGACAGGGAGGGGAGACCCAGTACTTC
v_call: TRBV5-1; d_call: TRBD1; j_call: TRBJ1-1; clone_size: .; cdr3_aa: CASRGQGMNTEAFF; cdr3_nt: TGCGCCAGCAGGGGACAGGGGATGAACACTGAAGCTTTCTTT
v_call: TRBV18; d_call: TRBD2; j_call: TRBJ2-1; clone_size: .; cdr3_aa: CASSPAGGLESGAYNEQFF; cdr3_nt: TGTGCCAGCTCACCAGCGGGGGGGCTCGAGTCGGGCGCTTACAATGAGCAGTTCTTC
v_call: TRBV18; d_call: TRBD1; j_call: TRBJ1-5; clone_size: .; cdr3_aa: CASSPGQGAQQPQHF; cdr3_nt: TGTGCCAGCTCACCGGGACAGGGGGCTCAACAGCCCCAGCATTTT
v_call: TRBV7-2; d_call: .; j_call: TRBJ2-7; clone_size: .; cdr3_aa: CASSYSPGEQYF; cdr3_nt: TGTGCCAGCAGCTATAGCCCCGGGGAGCAGTACTTC
v_call: TRBV3-1/TRBV3-2; d_call: TRBD1; j_call: TRBJ1-5; clone_size: .; cdr3_aa: CASSQGLGQSGAPQHF; cdr3_nt: TGTGCCAGCAGCCAAGGTCTGGGACAGAGCGGTGCGCCCCAGCATTTT
v_call: TRBV6-6; d_call: TRBD1; j_call: TRBJ1-2; clone_size: .; cdr3_aa: CASSSLTGGGYTF; cdr3_nt: TGTGCCAGCAGTTCCCTGACAGGGGGTGGCTACACCTTC
v_call: TRBV20-1; d_call: TRBD2; j_call: TRBJ2-7; clone_size: .; cdr3_aa: CSASLGTSGMYEQYF; cdr3_nt: TGCAGTGCTAGTCTAGGGACTAGCGGGATGTACGAGCAGTACTTC
v_call: TRBV20-1; d_call: .; j_call: TRBJ1-2; clone_size: .; cdr3_aa: CSAKTGYGYTF; cdr3_nt: TGCAGTGCAAAAACAGGCTATGGCTACACCTTC
v_call: TRBV10-3; d_call: TRBD1; j_call: TRBJ1-1; clone_size: .; cdr3_aa: CAISENRGNTEAFF; cdr3_nt: TGTGCCATCAGTGAGAACAGGGGCAACACTGAAGCTTTCTTT
v_call: TRBV28; d_call: .; j_call: TRBJ1-5; clone_size: .; cdr3_aa: CASSLADRINQPQHF; cdr3_nt: TGTGCCAGCAGTTTAGCGGACAGAATTAATCAGCCCCAGCATTTT
v_call: TRBV9; d_call: TRBD2; j_call: TRBJ2-7; clone_size: .; cdr3_aa: CASSVEEGPGGEQYF; cdr3_nt: TGTGCCAGCAGCGTAGAGGAGGGACCGGGAGGCGAGCAGTACTTC
v_call: TRBV19; d_call: TRBD2; j_call: TRBJ2-3; clone_size: once; cdr3_aa: CASSIALAGGTDTQYF; cdr3_nt: TGTGCCAGTAGTATAGCCCTAGCGGGCGGCACAGATACGCAGTATTTT
v_call: TRBV19; d_call: .; j_call: TRBJ1-6; clone_size: .; cdr3_aa: CASSSRTAINSPLHF; cdr3_nt: TGTGCCAGTAGTTCGCGGACAGCCATTAATTCACCCCTCCACTTT
v_call: TRBV29-1; d_call: TRBD1; j_call: TRBJ2-5; clone_size: .; cdr3_aa: CSGRRSGGPKETQYF; cdr3_nt: TGCAGCGGACGGAGGTCAGGGGGACCTAAAGAGACCCAGTACTTC
v_call: TRBV2; d_call: .; j_call: TRBJ1-5; clone_size: once; cdr3_aa: CASSPPGGGNQPQHF; cdr3_nt: TGTGCCAGCAGCCCGCCTGGGGGCGGGAATCAGCCCCAGCATTTT
v_call: TRBV5-4; d_call: .; j_call: TRBJ1-2; clone_size: .; cdr3_aa: CASSRETNNYGYTF; cdr3_nt: TGTGCCAGCAGCCGAGAGACAAATAACTATGGCTACACCTTC
v_call: TRBV30; d_call: .; j_call: TRBJ1-1; clone_size: .; cdr3_aa: CAWSVDREAFF; cdr3_nt: TGTGCCTGGAGTGTAGACAGGGAAGCTTTCTTT
v_call: TRBV11-3; d_call: TRBD2; j_call: TRBJ2-3; clone_size: .; cdr3_aa: CASSFGTSGSLGTQYF; cdr3_nt: TGTGCCAGCAGCTTCGGGACTAGCGGGAGCCTAGGTACGCAGTATTTT
v_call: TRBV6-6; d_call: .; j_call: TRBJ1-6; clone_size: .; cdr3_aa: CASNRENSPLHF; cdr3_nt: TGTGCCAGCAACAGGGAGAATTCACCCCTCCACTTT
v_call: TRBV9; d_call: .; j_call: TRBJ1-6; clone_size: once; cdr3_aa: CASSGGQGESPLHF; cdr3_nt: TGTGCCAGCAGTGGGGGCCAGGGCGAGTCACCCCTCCACTTT
v_call: TRBV27; d_call: .; j_call: TRBJ1-1; clone_size: .; cdr3_aa: CASSLSSGNTEAFF; cdr3_nt: TGTGCCAGCAGTTTATCTTCCGGTAACACTGAAGCTTTCTTT
v_call: TRBV6-2/TRBV6-3; d_call: .; j_call: TRBJ2-6; clone_size: .; cdr3_aa: CASSDADGGANVLTF; cdr3_nt: TGTGCCAGCAGTGACGCGGATGGTGGGGCCAACGTCCTGACTTTC
v_call: TRBV19; d_call: .; j_call: TRBJ1-1; clone_size: .; cdr3_aa: CASSIGGGRITEAFF; cdr3_nt: TGTGCCAGTAGTATCGGCGGGGGCCGAATCACTGAAGCTTTCTTT
v_call: TRBV19; d_call: TRBD2; j_call: TRBJ2-1; clone_size: .; cdr3_aa: CASSISGGGDHNEQFF; cdr3_nt: TGTGCCAGTAGTATATCTGGCGGGGGGGATCACAATGAGCAGTTCTTC
v_call: TRBV7-3; d_call: TRBD2; j_call: TRBJ2-1; clone_size: .; cdr3_aa: CASSLRQREGYYNEQFF; cdr3_nt: TGTGCCAGCAGCTTAAGACAGCGGGAGGGATATTACAATGAGCAGTTCTTC
v_call: TRBV10-3; d_call: .; j_call: TRBJ1-1; clone_size: .; cdr3_aa: CAIISARGTEAFF; cdr3_nt: TGTGCCATCATAAGTGCCAGGGGCACTGAAGCTTTCTTT
v_call: TRBV19; d_call: .; j_call: TRBJ1-2; clone_size: .; cdr3_aa: CASSPRDGGDYGYTF; cdr3_nt: TGTGCCAGTAGTCCCCGAGACGGGGGGGACTATGGCTACACCTTC